This T cell receptor beta chain was found in a study of PD-L1 blockade in urothelial cancer. Study context: Atezolizumab (1,200 mg intravenously every 3 weeks) began around 2014 for patients. Analyses used blood from 3 weeks (second dose) and 6 weeks after treatment start. Blood samples had a median of 141,255 T cells.

Study-wide results and limits: Below-median pretreatment blood TCR clonality predicted better survival.

Time point denoted: pretreatment peripheral blood. In regard to this clone: Its target is not known.

The data were produced by immunoSEQ multiplex PCR, yet TCRdb's version contains in-frame clones alone and is incomplete. The sample lists roughly 51,000 clones; 75% to 85% were seen once. Trimming removed 3 bases from V and 0 bases from J; junction bases left unmatched: 5. Germline V gives CDR1 LNHDA, CDR2 SQIVND (reference sequence). CDR3 size: 16 residues. The sequencing here drew on PBMCs, taken around atezolizumab (anti-PD-L1) treatment. The sequence was collected from a man aged 65 to 79 with urothelial cancer. The chain combines TRBV19 with TRBJ2-1; 7 bases fit TRBD1. The CDR3 region has the DNA TGTGCCAGTAGTATGCGGACAGGTAGCTCCTACAATGAGCAGTTCTTC. This codes for CASSMRTGSSYNEQFF.